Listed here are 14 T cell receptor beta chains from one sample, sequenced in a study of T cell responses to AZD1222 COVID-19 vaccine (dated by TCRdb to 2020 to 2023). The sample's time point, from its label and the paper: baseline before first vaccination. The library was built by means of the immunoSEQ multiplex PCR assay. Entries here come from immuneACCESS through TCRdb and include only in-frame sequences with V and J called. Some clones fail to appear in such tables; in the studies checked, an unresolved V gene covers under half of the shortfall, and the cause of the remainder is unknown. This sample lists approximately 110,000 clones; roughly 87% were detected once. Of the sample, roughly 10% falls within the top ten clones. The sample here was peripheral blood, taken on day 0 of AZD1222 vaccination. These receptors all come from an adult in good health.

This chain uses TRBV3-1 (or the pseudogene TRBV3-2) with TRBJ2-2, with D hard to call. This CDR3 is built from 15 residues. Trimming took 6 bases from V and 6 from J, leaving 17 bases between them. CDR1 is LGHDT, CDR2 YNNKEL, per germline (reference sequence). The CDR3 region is CASSPRLAVSGELFF. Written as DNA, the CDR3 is TGTGCCAGCAGTCCTCGGTTAGCCGTCTCCGGGGAGCTGTTTTTT.

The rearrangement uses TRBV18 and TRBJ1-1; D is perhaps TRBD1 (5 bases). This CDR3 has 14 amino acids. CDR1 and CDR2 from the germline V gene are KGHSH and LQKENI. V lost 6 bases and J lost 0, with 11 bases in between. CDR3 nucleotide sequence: TGTGCCAGCTCTCCTCAGGGTATGAACACTGAAGCTTTCTTT. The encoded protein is CASSPQGMNTEAFF.

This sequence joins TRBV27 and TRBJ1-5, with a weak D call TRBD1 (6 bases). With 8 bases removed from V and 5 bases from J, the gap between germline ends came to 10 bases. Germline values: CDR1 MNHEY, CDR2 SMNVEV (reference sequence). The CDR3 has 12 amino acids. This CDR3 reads CASGTSDQPQHF. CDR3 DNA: TGTGCCAGCGGGACATCGGATCAGCCCCAGCATTTT.

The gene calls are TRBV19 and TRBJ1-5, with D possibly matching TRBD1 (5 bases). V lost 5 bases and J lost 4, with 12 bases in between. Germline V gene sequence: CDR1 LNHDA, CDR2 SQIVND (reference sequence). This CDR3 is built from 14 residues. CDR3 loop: CASSLQGWNQPQHF. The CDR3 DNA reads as TGTGCCAGTAGTCTTCAGGGATGGAATCAGCCCCAGCATTTT.

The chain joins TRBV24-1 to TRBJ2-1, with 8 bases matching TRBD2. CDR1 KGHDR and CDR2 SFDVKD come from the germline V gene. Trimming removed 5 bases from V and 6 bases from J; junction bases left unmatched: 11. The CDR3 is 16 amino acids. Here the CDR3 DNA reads TGTGCCACCAGTGCCCATGGCCAGCGGGAGACCAATGAGCAGTTCTTC. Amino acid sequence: CATSAHGQRETNEQFF.

Written as DNA, the CDR3 is TGTGCCAGCAGTGAAAGGCAGACAGCCAAAAACATTCAGTACTTC. Residues: CASSERQTAKNIQYF. The V call is TRBV2, the J call TRBJ2-4, with D uncertain. The CDR3 covers 15 residues. Between the trimmed V and J ends, which lost 2 bases and 0 bases, there was a span of 8 bases. The germline V gene has CDR1 SNHLY and CDR2 FYNNEI.

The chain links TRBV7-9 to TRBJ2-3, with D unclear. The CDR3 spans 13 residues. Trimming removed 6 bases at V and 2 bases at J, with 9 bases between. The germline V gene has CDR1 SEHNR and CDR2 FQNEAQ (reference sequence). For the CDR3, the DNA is TGTGCCAGCAGGCTCGGAGACACAGATACGCAGTATTTT. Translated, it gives CASRLGDTDTQYF.

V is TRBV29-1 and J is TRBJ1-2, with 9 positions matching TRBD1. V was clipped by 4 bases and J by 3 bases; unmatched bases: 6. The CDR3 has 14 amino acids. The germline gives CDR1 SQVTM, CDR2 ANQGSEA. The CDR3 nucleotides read TGCAGCGTTGCTGACCGGGACAGGGACTATGGCTACACCTTC. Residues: CSVADRDRDYGYTF.

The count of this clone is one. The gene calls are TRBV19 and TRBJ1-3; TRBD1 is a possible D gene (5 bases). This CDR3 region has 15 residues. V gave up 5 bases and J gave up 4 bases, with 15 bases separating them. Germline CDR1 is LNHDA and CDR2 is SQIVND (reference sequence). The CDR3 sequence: CASSVGTRGGNTIYF. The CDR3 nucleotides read TGTGCCAGTAGTGTTGGGACGCGGGGAGGAAACACCATATATTTT.

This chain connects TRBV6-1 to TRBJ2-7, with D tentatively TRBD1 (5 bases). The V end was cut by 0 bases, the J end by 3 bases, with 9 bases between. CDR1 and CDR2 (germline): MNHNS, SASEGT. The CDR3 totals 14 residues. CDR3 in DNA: TGTGCCAGCAGTGAAGCTGGGGCAGACTACGAGCAGTACTTC. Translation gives CASSEAGADYEQYF.

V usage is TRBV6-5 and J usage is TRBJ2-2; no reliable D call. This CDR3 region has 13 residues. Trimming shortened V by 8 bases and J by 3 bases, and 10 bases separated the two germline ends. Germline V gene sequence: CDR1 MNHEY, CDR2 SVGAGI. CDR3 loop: CASGRADTGELFF. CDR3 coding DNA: TGTGCCAGCGGCCGGGCAGACACCGGGGAGCTGTTTTTT.

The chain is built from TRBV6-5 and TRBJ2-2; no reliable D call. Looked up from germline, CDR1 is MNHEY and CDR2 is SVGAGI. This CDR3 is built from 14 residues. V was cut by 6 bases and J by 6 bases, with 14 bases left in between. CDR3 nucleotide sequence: TGTGCCAGCAGCGACCCCCCTACGCCCGGGGAGCTGTTTTTT. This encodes CASSDPPTPGELFF.

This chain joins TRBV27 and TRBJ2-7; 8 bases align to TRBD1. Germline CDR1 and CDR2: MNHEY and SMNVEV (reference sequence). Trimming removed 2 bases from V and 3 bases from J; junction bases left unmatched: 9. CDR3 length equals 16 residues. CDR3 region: CASSLVPRGQVYEQYF. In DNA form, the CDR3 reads TGTGCCAGCAGTTTAGTCCCCAGGGGGCAAGTCTACGAGCAGTACTTC.

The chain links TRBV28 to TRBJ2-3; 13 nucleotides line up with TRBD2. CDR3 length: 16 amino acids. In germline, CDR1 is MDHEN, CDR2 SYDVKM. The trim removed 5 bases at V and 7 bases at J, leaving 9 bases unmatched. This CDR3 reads CASSPRTSGSLNTQYF. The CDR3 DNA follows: TGTGCCAGCAGTCCAAGGACTAGCGGGAGCTTAAATACGCAGTATTTT.